The subject of this entry is one T cell receptor (beta chain). The data were obtained in a study of blood T cell repertoires in COVID-19. The junction had 13 bases not matched to a gene; V was cut back by 0 bases and J by 8 bases. CDR3 length equals 17 residues. CDR1 SEHNR and CDR2 FQNEAQ come from the germline V gene (reference sequence). Sequencing used immunoSEQ multiplex PCR; TCRdb keeps in-frame clones, though not all of them. The data contain approximately 50,000 clones, around 92% of them singletons. This rearrangement joins TRBV7-9 to TRBJ2-3; 8 nucleotides agree with TRBD2. The sequence was collected from a man aged 50-59 years with active COVID-19. The sequencing sample was made of peripheral blood. The CDR3 spells CASSLAGVAGSIFTQYF. The CDR3 DNA follows: TGTGCCAGCAGCTTAGCGGGGGTAGCGGGATCTATATTTACGCAGTATTTT.